Presented here are 20 T cell receptor beta chains from one specimen sequenced in a study of OX40 agonist ivuxolimab in advanced cancers. Library preparation employed the immunoSEQ multiplex PCR assay. TCRdb holds this immuneACCESS table with in-frame rearrangements only. Some clones are missing; in checked studies, unresolved V genes explain under half, and the rest has no known cause. The sample table records approximately 90,000 clones; about 90% of these occur just once. The ten largest clones take up 0.7% to 1% of the sample. The sequencing here drew on CD4+ or CD8+ T cells sorted from blood, taken in a trial of the OX40 agonist ivuxolimab. The origin of the receptors is an adult with an advanced solid tumor such as melanoma, head and neck, liver or kidney cancer.

The CDR3 is CASSLSGVKTGELFF. CDR3 bases: TGCGCCAGCAGCCTTAGCGGGGTGAAAACCGGGGAGCTGTTTTTT. The rearrangement joins TRBV5-1 to TRBJ2-2; TRBD2 matches at 8 bases. This CDR3 has 15 amino acids. The germline V gene has CDR1 SGHRS and CDR2 YFSETQ. The V and J ends lost 4 bases and 5 bases, in that order; junction bases with no gene match: 7.

This chain links TRBV10-1 with TRBJ2-3; D possibly corresponds to TRBD1 (7 bases). The germline CDR1 and CDR2 sequences are WNHNN and SYGVQD (reference sequence). Trimming removed 2 bases from V and 5 bases from J, with 14 bases in between. This CDR3 spans 15 amino acids. The CDR3: CASSELGQEGDTQYF. CDR3 bases: TGCGCCAGCAGTGAGCTAGGACAGGAGGGAGATACGCAGTATTTT.

This rearrangement joins TRBV6-5 to TRBJ1-6; unclear D gene. Germline CDR1 MNHEY, CDR2 SVGAGI. This CDR3 is built from 15 residues. The V end was cut by 0 bases, the J end by 7 bases, with 10 bases between. The CDR3 DNA reads TGTGCCAGCAGTTACTCCGGACTTTCGAATTCACCCCTCCACTTT. It translates to CASSYSGLSNSPLHF.

This chain joins TRBV12-5 and TRBJ1-6, with no clear D. This CDR3 has 13 residues. Germline V lookup: CDR1 LGHNT, CDR2 FRNRAP. The ends were cut back, 1 base at V and 7 bases at J, with 5 bases in the middle. For the CDR3, the DNA is TGTGCTAGTGGTTTGGAAGAAAATTCACCCCTCCACTTT. Translation gives CASGLEENSPLHF.

The V call is TRBV27, the J call TRBJ1-4; 7 nucleotides agree with TRBD1. The CDR3 covers 15 residues. The V gene's germline CDR1 is MNHEY and CDR2 SMNVEV (reference sequence). V dropped 8 bases and J dropped 7; count of bases not matched to a gene: 13. The CDR3 region is CASSHRQGGSEKLFF. Here the CDR3 DNA reads TGTGCCAGCTCGCATCGACAGGGCGGGAGTGAAAAACTGTTTTTT.

The gene calls are TRBV7-9 and TRBJ1-2; no clear D. Trimming cost V 4 bases and J 4 bases, with 13 bases left between them. The V gene's germline CDR1 is SEHNR and CDR2 FQNEAQ (reference sequence). The CDR3 contains 14 residues. The CDR3 region is CASSSLPSSYGYTF. In DNA form, the CDR3 reads TGTGCCAGCAGCTCTCTCCCCAGCAGCTATGGCTACACCTTC.

The V call is TRBV27, the J call TRBJ2-5; 8 bases map to TRBD1. CDR3 length: 13 residues. V shed 5 bases and J 3 bases; nucleotides not matched to a gene: 2. CDR1 and CDR2 from the germline V gene are MNHEY and SMNVEV (reference sequence). For the CDR3, the DNA is TGTGCCAGCAGTCCGACAGGGGAAGAGACCCAGTACTTC. Protein sequence: CASSPTGEETQYF.

This clone was seen a single time. V is TRBV5-8 and J is TRBJ2-7; D possibly matches TRBD1 or TRBD2 (5 bases each). The V gene's germline CDR1 is SGHTS and CDR2 YDEGEE. CDR3 length equals 13 residues. Trimming left V 5 bases short and J 7 bases short, with 16 bases between. The CDR3 DNA reads TGTGCCAGCAGACCCTCGGGGCCGCCTGAGCAGTACTTC. Residues: CASRPSGPPEQYF.

This clone appeared many times. The chain couples TRBV14 to TRBJ2-3, with 7 bases aligning to TRBD1. Germline assignment: CDR1 SGHDN and CDR2 FVKESK. The CDR3 has 16 residues. Unmatched junction bases numbered 9, after V lost 4 bases and J lost 2 bases. Written as DNA, the CDR3 is TGTGCCAGCAGCCGCCATTCCGGGACAGCCACAGATACGCAGTATTTT. Translation: CASSRHSGTATDTQYF.

CDR3 sequence reads: CASSQVPGPNVQYF. The CDR3 DNA reads TGCGCCAGCAGTCAAGTCCCCGGACCCAACGTGCAGTACTTC. This rearrangement joins TRBV23-1 to TRBJ2-7; D is ambiguous. TRBV23-1 is marked as an open reading frame, function uncertain. Trimming pared 2 bases from V and 9 bases from J, leaving 17 bases between. CDR3 length: 14 amino acids.

The gene calls are TRBV10-3 and TRBJ2-3; a possible D gene is TRBD2 (6 bases). V was pared by 0 bases and J by 5 bases, with 12 bases between. Germline V lookup: CDR1 ENHRY, CDR2 SYGVKD. CDR3 length: 15 residues. CDR3 nucleotide sequence: TGTGCCATCAGTGAGTCGAGTCGGGGGAGAGATACGCAGTATTTT. Its translation: CAISESSRGRDTQYF.

The V call is TRBV28, the J call TRBJ2-3, with D perhaps being TRBD1 or TRBD2 (7 bases each). V lost 1 base, J lost 6 bases, and 17 bases lay in between. The CDR3 covers 16 residues. CDR1 and CDR2 (germline): MDHEN, SYDVKM. The CDR3 region is CASSLSGGQVRDTQYF. The CDR3 DNA reads as TGTGCCAGCAGTTTATCGGGAGGACAGGTGAGGGATACGCAGTATTTT.

This sequence joins TRBV19 and TRBJ1-4; 10 bases line up with TRBD1. Unmatched junction bases numbered 4, after V lost 2 bases and J lost 13 bases. The CDR3 covers 13 residues. Per germline, CDR1 LNHDA and CDR2 SQIVND (reference sequence). CDR3 sequence: CASSIPRDRGLFF. Written as DNA, the CDR3 is TGTGCCAGTAGTATACCAAGGGACAGGGGACTGTTTTTT.

The genes are TRBV9 and TRBJ1-1; D gene uncertain. V lost 3 bases to trimming and J lost 5 bases, with 17 bases between them. CDR3 length equals 15 residues. The germline V gene has CDR1 SGDLS and CDR2 YYNGEE. CDR3 DNA sequence: TGTGCCAGCAGCGCCAGCGGGCAGTCGCTAACTGAAGCTTTCTTT. This codes for CASSASGQSLTEAFF. Full variable domain (rest looked up from reference TRBV9 and TRBJ1-1): DSGVTQTPKHLITATGQRVTLRCSPRSGDLSVYWYQQSLDQGLQFLIQYYNGEERAKGNILERFSAQQFPDLHSELNLSSLELGDSALYFCASSASGQSLTEAFFGQGTRLTVV.

J is TRBJ1-5 and V is TRBV7-2; D perhaps matches TRBD1 (5 bases). The V end lost 5 bases, the J end lost 6 bases, and 17 bases lay between the germline ends. CDR1 and CDR2 (germline): SGHTA, FQGNSA. There are 15 residues in the CDR3. The CDR3 region has the DNA TGTGCCAGCAGCCCTGGGGCGGGAACGGGTCAGCCCCAGCATTTT. Encoded protein: CASSPGAGTGQPQHF. The variable domain in full, with the rest retrieved from reference TRBV7-2 and TRBJ1-5, is GAGVSQSPSNKVTEKGKDVELRCDPISGHTALYWYRQSLGQGLEFLIYFQGNSAPDKSGLPSDRFSAERTGGSVSTLTIQRTQQEDSAVYLCASSPGAGTGQPQHFGDGTRLSIL.

The chain is built from TRBV19 and TRBJ2-7; 8 bases fit TRBD2. Trimming took 8 bases from V and 0 from J; bases not matched to a gene: 12. Germline V CDR1 and CDR2: LNHDA, SQIVND (reference sequence). The CDR3 is made up of 16 amino acids. CDR3 loop: CASRSHGGLDSYEQYF. CDR3 DNA: TGTGCCAGTCGCTCCCATGGGGGACTAGACTCCTACGAGCAGTACTTC.

This clone was observed once. The V gene is TRBV11-2, the J gene TRBJ1-6; no clear D. V was clipped by 6 bases and J by 10 bases, with 22 bases between them. Germline CDR1 is SGHAT and CDR2 is FQNNGV. The length of the CDR3 is 16 residues. CDR3 nucleotides: TGTGCCAGCAGTCGGCTCGGGGTCAACCAGAGATCACCCCTCCACTTT. Its protein product is CASSRLGVNQRSPLHF.

The genes are TRBV19 and TRBJ1-2; tentatively, D is TRBD1 (5 bases). CDR1 is LNHDA and CDR2 is SQIVND in the germline V gene (reference sequence). The CDR3 length is 13 residues. Trimming removed 6 bases at V and 8 bases at J, with 16 bases between. The CDR3 coding sequence is TGTGCCAGTAGGCTCACAGGCGCCTTCGGCTACACCTTC. Its protein is CASRLTGAFGYTF.

This rearrangement joins TRBV7-2 to TRBJ2-1; 10 bases fit TRBD1. J lost 6 bases, V lost 1 base, and 3 bases had no gene match. This CDR3 has 15 residues. Germline V gives CDR1 SGHTA, CDR2 FQGNSA. Here the CDR3 reads CASSLVGTGVNEQFF. As DNA, the CDR3 is TGTGCCAGCAGCTTAGTAGGGACAGGGGTCAATGAGCAGTTCTTC. Drawing the rest from reference TRBV7-2 and TRBJ2-1, the complete variable domain is GAGVSQSPSNKVTEKGKDVELRCDPISGHTALYWYRQSLGQGLEFLIYFQGNSAPDKSGLPSDRFSAERTGGSVSTLTIQRTQQEDSAVYLCASSLVGTGVNEQFFGPGTRLTVL.

The rearrangement uses TRBV9 and TRBJ2-1, with 8 bases matching TRBD2. The CDR3 spans 15 residues. Looked up from germline, CDR1 is SGDLS and CDR2 is YYNGEE. Trimming took 4 bases from V and 8 from J; bases not matched to a gene: 11. The CDR3 loop reads CASSPRTSSSDEQFF. CDR3 sequence (DNA): TGTGCCAGCAGCCCCCGGACTAGCAGTAGCGATGAGCAGTTCTTC.